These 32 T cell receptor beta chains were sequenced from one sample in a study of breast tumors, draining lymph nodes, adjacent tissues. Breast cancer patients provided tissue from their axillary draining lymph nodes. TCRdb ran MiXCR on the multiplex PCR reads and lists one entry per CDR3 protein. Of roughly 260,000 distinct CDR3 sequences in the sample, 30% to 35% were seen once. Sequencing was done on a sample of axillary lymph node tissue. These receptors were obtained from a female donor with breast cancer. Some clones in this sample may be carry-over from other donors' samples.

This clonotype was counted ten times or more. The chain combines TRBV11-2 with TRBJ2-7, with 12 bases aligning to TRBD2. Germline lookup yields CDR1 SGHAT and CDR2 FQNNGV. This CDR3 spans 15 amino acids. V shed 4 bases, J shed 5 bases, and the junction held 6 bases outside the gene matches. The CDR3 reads CASSSPTSGRNEQYF. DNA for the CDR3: TGTGCCAGCAGCTCCCCGACTAGCGGGAGAAACGAGCAGTACTTC.

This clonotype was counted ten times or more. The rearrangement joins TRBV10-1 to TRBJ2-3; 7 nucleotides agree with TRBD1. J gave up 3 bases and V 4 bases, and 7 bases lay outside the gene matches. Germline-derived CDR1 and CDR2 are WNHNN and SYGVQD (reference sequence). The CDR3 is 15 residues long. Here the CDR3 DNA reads TGCGCCAGCAGTGTGGACAGGCGTCGGACAGATACGCAGTATTTT. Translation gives CASSVDRRRTDTQYF.

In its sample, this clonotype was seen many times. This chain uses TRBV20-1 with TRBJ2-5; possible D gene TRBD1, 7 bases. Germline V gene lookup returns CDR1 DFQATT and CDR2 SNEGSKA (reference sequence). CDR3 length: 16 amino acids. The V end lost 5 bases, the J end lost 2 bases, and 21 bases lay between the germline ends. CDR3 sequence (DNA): TGCAGTGCTGAAAGCGGCGGGACAGCTTATCAAGAGACCCAGTACTTC. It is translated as CSAESGGTAYQETQYF.

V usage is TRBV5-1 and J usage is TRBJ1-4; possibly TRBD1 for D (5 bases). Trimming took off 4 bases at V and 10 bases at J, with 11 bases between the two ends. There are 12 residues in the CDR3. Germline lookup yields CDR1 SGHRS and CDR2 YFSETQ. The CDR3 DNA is TGCGCCAGCAGCCGAGGGGCGAGAAAACTGTTTTTT. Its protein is CASSRGARKLFF.

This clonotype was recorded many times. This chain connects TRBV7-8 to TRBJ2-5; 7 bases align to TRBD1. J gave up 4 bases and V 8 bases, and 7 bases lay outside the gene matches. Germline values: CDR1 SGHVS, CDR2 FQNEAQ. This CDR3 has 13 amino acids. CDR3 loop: CASGLTGLETQYF. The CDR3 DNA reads TGTGCCAGCGGCCTGACAGGGTTAGAGACCCAGTACTTC.

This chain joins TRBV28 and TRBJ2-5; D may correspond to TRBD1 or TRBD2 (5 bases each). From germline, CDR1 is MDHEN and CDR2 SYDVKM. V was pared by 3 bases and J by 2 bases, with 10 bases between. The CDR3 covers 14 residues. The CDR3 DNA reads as TGTGCCAGCAGTTTTTGGGGGAATCAAGAGACCCAGTACTTC. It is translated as CASSFWGNQETQYF.

The CDR3 sequence: CAISDLHF. CDR3 in DNA: TGTGCCATCAGTGACCTCCACTTT. The chain couples TRBV10-3 to TRBJ1-6; D is ambiguous. The CDR3 is made up of 8 amino acids. CDR1 and CDR2 from the germline V gene are ENHRY and SYGVKD. V was shortened by 3 bases and J by 15 bases, with 0 bases between the two germline ends.

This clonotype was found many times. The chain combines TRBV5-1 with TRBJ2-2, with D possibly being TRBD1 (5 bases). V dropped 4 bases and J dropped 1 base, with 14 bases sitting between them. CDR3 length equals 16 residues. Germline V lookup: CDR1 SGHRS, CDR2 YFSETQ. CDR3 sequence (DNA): TGCGCCAGCAGCCACGGCGGAAGGGGGAACACCGGGGAGCTGTTTTTT. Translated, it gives CASSHGGRGNTGELFF.

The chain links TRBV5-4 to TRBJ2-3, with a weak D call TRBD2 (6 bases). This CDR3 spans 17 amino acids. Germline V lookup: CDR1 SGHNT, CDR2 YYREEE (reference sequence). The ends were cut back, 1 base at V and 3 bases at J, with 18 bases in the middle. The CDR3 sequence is CASSLPSTGSKTDTQYF. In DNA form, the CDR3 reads TGTGCCAGCAGCTTGCCAAGTACCGGGAGTAAGACAGATACGCAGTATTTT.

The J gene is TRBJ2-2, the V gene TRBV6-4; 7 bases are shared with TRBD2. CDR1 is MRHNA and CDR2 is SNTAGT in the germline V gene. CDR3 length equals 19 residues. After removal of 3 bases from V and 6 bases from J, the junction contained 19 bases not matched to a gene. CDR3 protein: CASSDFVASGPTNPGELFF. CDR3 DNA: TGTGCCAGCAGTGATTTTGTGGCTAGCGGTCCGACCAACCCCGGGGAGCTGTTTTTT.

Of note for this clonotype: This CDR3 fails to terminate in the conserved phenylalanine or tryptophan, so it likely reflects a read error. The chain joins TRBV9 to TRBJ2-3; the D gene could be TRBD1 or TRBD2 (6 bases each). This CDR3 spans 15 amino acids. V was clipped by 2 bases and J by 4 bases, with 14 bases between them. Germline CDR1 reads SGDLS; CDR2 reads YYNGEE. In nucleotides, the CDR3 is TGTGCCAGCAGCGTGGCAGGGGAGGTGGCAGATACGCAGTATCCT. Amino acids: CASSVAGEVADTQYP.

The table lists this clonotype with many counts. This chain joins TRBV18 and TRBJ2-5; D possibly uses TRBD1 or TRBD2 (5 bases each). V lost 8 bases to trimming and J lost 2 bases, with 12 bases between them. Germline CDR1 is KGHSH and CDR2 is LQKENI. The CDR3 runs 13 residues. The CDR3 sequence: CASSPGAQETQYF. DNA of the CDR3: TGTGCCAGCAGTCCCGGGGCGCAAGAGACCCAGTACTTC.

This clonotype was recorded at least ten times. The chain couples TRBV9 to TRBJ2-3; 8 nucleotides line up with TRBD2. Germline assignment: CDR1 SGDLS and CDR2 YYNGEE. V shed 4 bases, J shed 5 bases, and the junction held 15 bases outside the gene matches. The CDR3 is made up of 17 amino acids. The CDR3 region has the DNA TGTGCCAGCAGCACCCCCCGAACGGGGGGGGTCGAAGATACGCAGTATTTT. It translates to CASSTPRTGGVEDTQYF.

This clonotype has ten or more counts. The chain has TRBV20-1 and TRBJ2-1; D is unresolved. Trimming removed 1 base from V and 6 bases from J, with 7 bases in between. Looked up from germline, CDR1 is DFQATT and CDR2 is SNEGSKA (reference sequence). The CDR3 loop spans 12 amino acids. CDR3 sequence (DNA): TGCAGTGCTAGAGTAAACAGCAATGAGCAGTTCTTC. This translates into CSARVNSNEQFF.

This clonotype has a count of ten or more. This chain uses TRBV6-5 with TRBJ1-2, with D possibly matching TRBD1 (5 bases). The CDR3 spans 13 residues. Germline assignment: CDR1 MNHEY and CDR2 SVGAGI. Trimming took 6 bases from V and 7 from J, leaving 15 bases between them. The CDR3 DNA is TGTGCCAGCAGGTTTCCAGGGTCGCGTGGCTACACCTTC. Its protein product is CASRFPGSRGYTF.

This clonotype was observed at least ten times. The CDR3 is CASSLAEGVNQPQHF. The CDR3 coding sequence is TGTGCCAGCAGCTTAGCGGAGGGGGTCAATCAGCCCCAGCATTTT. The chain has TRBV7-2 and TRBJ1-5; D perhaps matches TRBD1 (6 bases). This CDR3 contains 15 residues. Trimming removed 0 bases from V and 3 bases from J, with 9 bases in between. Germline values: CDR1 SGHTA, CDR2 FQGNSA.

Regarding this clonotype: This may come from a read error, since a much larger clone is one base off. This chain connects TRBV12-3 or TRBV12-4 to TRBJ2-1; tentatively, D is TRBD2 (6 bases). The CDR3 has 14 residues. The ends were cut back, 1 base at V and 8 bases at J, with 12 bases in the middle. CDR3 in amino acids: CASSLDDGGDEQFF. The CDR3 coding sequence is TGTGCCAGCAGTTTAGACGACGGCGGGGATGAGCAGTTCTTC.

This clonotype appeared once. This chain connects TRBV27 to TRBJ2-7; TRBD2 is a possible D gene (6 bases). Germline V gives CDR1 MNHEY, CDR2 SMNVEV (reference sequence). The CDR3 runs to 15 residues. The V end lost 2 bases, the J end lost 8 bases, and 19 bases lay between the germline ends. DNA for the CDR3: TGTGCCAGCAGTTTAAATGGGAGGACTGGGGCCCAGCAGTACTTC. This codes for CASSLNGRTGAQQYF.

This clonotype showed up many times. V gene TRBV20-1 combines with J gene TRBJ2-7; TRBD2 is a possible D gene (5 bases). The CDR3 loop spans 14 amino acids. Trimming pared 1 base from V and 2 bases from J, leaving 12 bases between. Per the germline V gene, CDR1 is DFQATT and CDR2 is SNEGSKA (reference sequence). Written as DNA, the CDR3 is TGCAGTGCTAGAGTGGGGAGAATCACCTACGAGCAGTACTTC. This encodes CSARVGRITYEQYF.

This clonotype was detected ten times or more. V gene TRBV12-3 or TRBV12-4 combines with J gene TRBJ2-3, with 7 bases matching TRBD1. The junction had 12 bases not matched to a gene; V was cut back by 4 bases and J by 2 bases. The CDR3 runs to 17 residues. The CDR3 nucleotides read TGTGCCAGCAGTTGGTTCCCACAGGGGTTTGTCACAGATACGCAGTATTTT. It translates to CASSWFPQGFVTDTQYF.

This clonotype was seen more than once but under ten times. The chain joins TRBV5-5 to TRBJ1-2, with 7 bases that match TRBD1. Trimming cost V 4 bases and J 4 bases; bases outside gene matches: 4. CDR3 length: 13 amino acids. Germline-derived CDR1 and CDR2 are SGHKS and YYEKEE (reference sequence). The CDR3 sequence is CASSVDRAYGYTF. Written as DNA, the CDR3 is TGTGCCAGCAGCGTCGACAGGGCCTATGGCTACACCTTC.

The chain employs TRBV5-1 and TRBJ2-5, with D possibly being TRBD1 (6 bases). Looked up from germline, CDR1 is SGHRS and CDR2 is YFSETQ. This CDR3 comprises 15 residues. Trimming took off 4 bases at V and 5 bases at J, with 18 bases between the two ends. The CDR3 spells CASSAIRGVWETQYF. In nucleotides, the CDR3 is TGCGCCAGCAGCGCCATCAGGGGAGTGTGGGAGACCCAGTACTTC.

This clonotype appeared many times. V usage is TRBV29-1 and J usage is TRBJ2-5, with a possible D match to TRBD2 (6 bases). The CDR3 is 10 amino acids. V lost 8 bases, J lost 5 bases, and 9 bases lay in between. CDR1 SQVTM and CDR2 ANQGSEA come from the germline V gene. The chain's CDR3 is CSSGVETQYF. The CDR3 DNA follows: TGCAGCTCGGGGGTGGAGACCCAGTACTTC.

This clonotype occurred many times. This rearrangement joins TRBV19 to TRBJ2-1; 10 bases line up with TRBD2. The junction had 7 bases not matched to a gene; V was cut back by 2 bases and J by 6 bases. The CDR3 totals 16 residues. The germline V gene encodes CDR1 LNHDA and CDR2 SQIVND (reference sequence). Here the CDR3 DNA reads TGTGCCAGTAGTATATGGGGCGGACTAGCGGCCAATGAGCAGTTCTTC. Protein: CASSIWGGLAANEQFF.

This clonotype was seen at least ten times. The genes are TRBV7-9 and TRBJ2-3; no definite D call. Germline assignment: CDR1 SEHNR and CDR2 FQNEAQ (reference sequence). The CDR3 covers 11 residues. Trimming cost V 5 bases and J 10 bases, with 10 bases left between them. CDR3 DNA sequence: TGTGCCAGCAGCCCATCGACTTCGCAGTATTTT. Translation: CASSPSTSQYF.

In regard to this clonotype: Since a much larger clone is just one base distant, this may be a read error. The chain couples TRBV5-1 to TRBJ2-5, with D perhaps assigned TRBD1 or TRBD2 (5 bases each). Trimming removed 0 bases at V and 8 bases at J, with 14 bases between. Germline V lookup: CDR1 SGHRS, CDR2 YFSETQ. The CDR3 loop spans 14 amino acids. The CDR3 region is CASSLGDPGDTQYF. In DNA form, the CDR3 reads TGCGCCAGCAGCTTGGGGGACCCCGGAGACACCCAGTACTTC.

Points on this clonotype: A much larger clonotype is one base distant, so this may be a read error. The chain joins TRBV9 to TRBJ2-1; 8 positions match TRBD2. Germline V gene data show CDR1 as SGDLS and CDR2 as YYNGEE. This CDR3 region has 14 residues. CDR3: CASSRSGGYNEQSF. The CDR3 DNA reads TGTGCCAGCAGCCGCAGCGGGGGTTACAATGAGCAGTCCTTC.

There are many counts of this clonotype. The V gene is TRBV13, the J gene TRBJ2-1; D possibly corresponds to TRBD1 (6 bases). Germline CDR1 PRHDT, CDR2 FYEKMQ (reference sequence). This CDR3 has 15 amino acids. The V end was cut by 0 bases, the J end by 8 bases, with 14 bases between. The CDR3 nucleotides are TGTGCCAGCAGCTTAGGGGGACATCCTACGGATGAGCAGTTCTTC. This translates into CASSLGGHPTDEQFF.

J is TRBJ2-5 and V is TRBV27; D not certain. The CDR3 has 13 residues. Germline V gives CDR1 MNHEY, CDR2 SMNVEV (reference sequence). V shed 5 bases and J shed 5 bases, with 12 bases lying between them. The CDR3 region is CASSTSPWETQYF. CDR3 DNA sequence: TGTGCCAGCAGTACATCCCCGTGGGAGACCCAGTACTTC.

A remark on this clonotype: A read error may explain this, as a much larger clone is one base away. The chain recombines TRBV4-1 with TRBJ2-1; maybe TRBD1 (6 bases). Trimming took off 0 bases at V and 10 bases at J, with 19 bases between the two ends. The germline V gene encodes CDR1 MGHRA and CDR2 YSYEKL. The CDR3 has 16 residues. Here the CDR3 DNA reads TGCGCCAGCAGCCAAGATGTCCAGGGGTTAACCTACGAGCAGTTCTTC. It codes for CASSQDVQGLTYEQFF.

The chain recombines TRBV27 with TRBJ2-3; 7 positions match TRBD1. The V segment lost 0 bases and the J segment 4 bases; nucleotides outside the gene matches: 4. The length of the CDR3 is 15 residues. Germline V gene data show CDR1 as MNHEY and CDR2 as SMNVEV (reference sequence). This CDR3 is CASSLSRTGADTQYF. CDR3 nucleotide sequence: TGTGCCAGCAGTTTATCTCGGACAGGCGCAGATACGCAGTATTTT.

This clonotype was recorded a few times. The CDR3 bases are TGTGCCAGCAGCCCCAGGTGGCACAGGACAGTTGGAAACACCATATATTTT. It specifies CASSPRWHRTVGNTIYF. This chain uses TRBV6-1 with TRBJ1-3, with TRBD1 as a possible D gene (6 bases). The CDR3 sequence is 17 residues long. The V gene lost 6 bases and the J gene lost 3 bases, with 21 bases spanning the gap. Germline lookup yields CDR1 MNHNS and CDR2 SASEGT.